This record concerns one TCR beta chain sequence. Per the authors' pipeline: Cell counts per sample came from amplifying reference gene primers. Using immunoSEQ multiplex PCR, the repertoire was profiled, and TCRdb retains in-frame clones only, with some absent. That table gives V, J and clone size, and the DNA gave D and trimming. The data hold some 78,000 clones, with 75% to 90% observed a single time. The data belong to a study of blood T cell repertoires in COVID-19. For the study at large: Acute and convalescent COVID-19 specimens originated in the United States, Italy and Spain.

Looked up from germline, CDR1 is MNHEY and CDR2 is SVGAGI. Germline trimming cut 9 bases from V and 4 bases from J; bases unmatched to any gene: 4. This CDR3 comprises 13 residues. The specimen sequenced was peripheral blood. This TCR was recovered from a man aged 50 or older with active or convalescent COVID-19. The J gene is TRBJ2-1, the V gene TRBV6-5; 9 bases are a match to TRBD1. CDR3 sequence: CASRQGGYNEQFF. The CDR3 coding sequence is TGTGCCAGTCGACAGGGGGGTTACAATGAGCAGTTCTTC.